One sample yielded the 21 T cell receptor beta chains listed below, sequenced in a study of blood T cells in healthy people across ages. Using a J-beta primer mix together with a sample-barcoded 5' primer, a second PCR was run for roughly 7 to 12 cycles. TCRdb independently ran MiXCR on the 5' RACE reads; one entry per CDR3 protein. The sample holds about a million distinct CDR3 sequences; 45% to 60% are singletons and the top ten take roughly 23%. The sample consisted of blood. The source is an older woman in good health.

This chain connects TRBV20-1 to TRBJ2-1; 9 bases line up with TRBD1. The CDR3 length is 13 residues. The germline V gene has CDR1 DFQATT and CDR2 SNEGSKA (reference sequence). Trimming cost V 2 bases and J 14 bases; bases outside gene matches: 10. The CDR3 DNA reads TGCAGTGCTAGATCACCGGGACAGGGAATGGAGTTCTTC. Translated, it gives CSARSPGQGMEFF.

This clonotype was recorded once. The chain uses TRBV24-1 and TRBJ2-2; TRBD2 matches 10 bases. The CDR3 has 16 residues. Germline lookup yields CDR1 KGHDR and CDR2 SFDVKD. V lost 5 bases, J lost 4 bases, and 6 bases stayed unmatched. The CDR3 is CATSGRTSGSTGELFF. The CDR3 nucleotides read TGTGCCACCAGTGGACGGACTAGCGGATCCACCGGGGAGCTGTTTTTT.

The chain is built from TRBV12-3 or TRBV12-4 and TRBJ2-2; 7 bases line up with TRBD1. The CDR3 contains 16 residues. V shed 5 bases, J shed 5 bases, and the junction held 11 bases outside the gene matches. The CDR3 sequence is CASSPGWTGVTGELFF. The CDR3 DNA reads TGTGCCAGCAGTCCAGGTTGGACAGGAGTGACCGGGGAGCTGTTTTTT.

The genes are TRBV19 and TRBJ1-4; D ambiguous. Trimming took 7 bases from V and 0 from J, leaving 12 bases between them. The CDR3 spans 15 residues. Germline CDR1 reads LNHDA; CDR2 reads SQIVND (reference sequence). The CDR3 bases are TGTGCCAGTACCTCAACCGGTGCAACTAATGAAAAACTGTTTTTT. It codes for CASTSTGATNEKLFF.

This clonotype has only a few counts. The chain employs TRBV20-1 and TRBJ2-1; no clear D gene. With 5 bases removed from V and 5 bases from J, the gap between germline ends came to 7 bases. CDR3 length equals 11 residues. Germline lookup yields CDR1 DFQATT and CDR2 SNEGSKA (reference sequence). The CDR3 bases are TGCAGTGCTCCCCTCCACAATGAGCAGTTCTTC. Its translation is CSAPLHNEQFF.

This clonotype came up a few times. This chain connects TRBV9 to TRBJ2-5; a weak D match, TRBD2 (6 bases). The J call may be incorrect, as the DNA end agrees better with TRBJ2-7. The CDR3 length is 13 residues. CDR1 and CDR2 from the germline V gene are SGDLS and YYNGEE. CDR3 in DNA: TGTGCCAGCAGCACCCTTGGAGGGTCCGAGCAGTACTTC. Translation: CASSTLGGSEQYF.

This chain uses TRBV6-5 with TRBJ2-3; D gene ambiguous. V lost 6 bases to trimming and J lost 2 bases, with 15 bases between them. This CDR3 contains 15 residues. Germline V gene sequence: CDR1 MNHEY, CDR2 SVGAGI. The CDR3 DNA follows: TGTGCCAGCAGCTTCCCTCTCAATGACACAGATACGCAGTATTTT. Protein sequence: CASSFPLNDTDTQYF.

The chain carries TRBV21-1 and TRBJ2-4; TRBD1, the table's D call, lacks a check against the DNA. The assigned J gene may be wrong: the sequence end matches TRBJ2-5 better. TRBV21-1 is shown as a pseudogene. The CDR3 contains 17 residues. Here the CDR3 reads CASSKVLLGDRGETQYF. The CDR3 DNA sequence: TGTGCCAGCAGCAAAGTTTTGCTTGGTGACAGGGGGGAGACCCAGTACTTC.

In its sample, this clonotype was seen a few times. V usage is TRBV4-1 and J usage is TRBJ2-4; D gene unclear. V dropped 4 bases and J dropped 0 bases, with 10 bases sitting between them. Germline V gives CDR1 MGHRA, CDR2 YSYEKL. The CDR3 length is 15 residues. In DNA form, the CDR3 reads TGCGCCAGCAGCCCCTGGCCACTAGCCAAAAACATTCAGTACTTC. It specifies CASSPWPLAKNIQYF.

There are many counts of this clonotype. The chain combines TRBV4-1 with TRBJ2-5, with a tentative D call TRBD2 (7 bases). CDR3 length equals 15 residues. The germline gives CDR1 MGHRA, CDR2 YSYEKL. Between the trimmed V and J ends, which lost 3 bases and 5 bases, there was a span of 16 bases. Here the CDR3 reads CASSHGGLQRETQYF. CDR3 bases: TGCGCCAGCAGCCACGGGGGGCTCCAAAGGGAGACCCAGTACTTC.

This clonotype was seen a handful of times. The J gene is TRBJ2-4, the V gene TRBV6-5; 8 bases line up with TRBD2. The J call is doubtful: the DNA matches TRBJ2-7 better. CDR1 MNHEY and CDR2 SVGAGI come from the germline V gene. The CDR3 runs 16 residues. CDR3 nucleotide sequence: TGTGCCAGCAGTTACTTTAGCGGGGAGGGAATGGGCGAGCAGTACTTC. This encodes CASSYFSGEGMGEQYF.

The chain carries TRBV2 and TRBJ2-1, with D uncertain. V was shortened by 2 bases and J by 15 bases, with 29 bases between the two germline ends. Looked up from germline, CDR1 is SNHLY and CDR2 is FYNNEI. The CDR3 has 17 residues. The CDR3 nucleotides read TGTGCCAGCAGTGAATTTTCTGGTCATTTGCTAGTAGGTCTTTGGTTCTTC. As protein: CASSEFSGHLLVGLWFF.

Only a few counts were recorded for this clonotype. The V call is TRBV20-1, the J call TRBJ2-1; D gene ambiguous. Trimming took 6 bases from V and 15 from J, leaving 15 bases between them. CDR3 length: 10 residues. Germline CDR1 reads DFQATT; CDR2 reads SNEGSKA (reference sequence). CDR3 nucleotide sequence: TGCAGTGCCGACCGGGCTAGGCCGTTCTTC. As protein: CSADRARPFF.

This clonotype was found a few times. V gene TRBV10-3 combines with J gene TRBJ2-1, with 8 bases identical to TRBD2. With V trimmed by 4 bases and J by 4 bases, 12 bases remained unmatched. The CDR3 has 17 amino acids. Germline loops: CDR1 ENHRY, CDR2 SYGVKD. CDR3 amino acids: CAISVQIGTGGYNEQFF. CDR3 nucleotides: TGTGCCATCAGTGTCCAGATTGGGACGGGAGGGTACAATGAGCAGTTCTTC.

The chain employs TRBV4-2 and TRBJ2-7; D not resolved. The CDR3 is 15 amino acids. The germline gives CDR1 LGHNA, CDR2 YNFKEQ. The V end was cut by 2 bases, the J end by 6 bases, with 17 bases between. CDR3 region: CASSQSYSTVGEQYF. The CDR3 DNA sequence: TGTGCCAGCAGCCAATCCTACTCCACGGTTGGCGAGCAGTACTTC.

The chain combines TRBV12-3 or TRBV12-4 with TRBJ2-3; D unresolved. V dropped 3 bases and J dropped 1 base, with 11 bases sitting between them. The CDR3 runs to 15 residues. CDR3 amino acids: CASSLGRKRTDTQYF. DNA of the CDR3: TGTGCCAGCAGTTTGGGTAGAAAACGCACAGATACGCAGTATTTT.

This clonotype was observed a handful of times. The rearrangement uses TRBV7-9 and TRBJ2-3; 8 bases align to TRBD2. This CDR3 comprises 17 residues. The V gene end was trimmed by 5 bases and the J gene end by 0 bases; junction bases not matched to a gene: 10. Germline CDR1 SEHNR, CDR2 FQNEAQ (reference sequence). This CDR3 is CASSTRVTSGSTDTQYF. The CDR3 DNA sequence: TGTGCCAGCAGCACAAGGGTTACTAGCGGTAGCACAGATACGCAGTATTTT.

The J gene is TRBJ2-7, the V gene TRBV12-3 or TRBV12-4; D not certain. The CDR3 sequence is 17 residues long. Trimming shortened V by 4 bases and J by 1 base, and 20 bases separated the two germline ends. CDR3 sequence reads: CASSSLISADLSYEQYF. In nucleotides, the CDR3 is TGTGCCAGCAGTTCGTTAATTTCGGCGGACCTTTCCTACGAGCAGTACTTC.

This clonotype was counted a single time. V is TRBV6-1 and J is TRBJ1-6; possibly TRBD1 for D (6 bases). Germline V gene lookup returns CDR1 MNHNS and CDR2 SASEGT. With 8 bases removed from V and 5 bases from J, the gap between germline ends came to 13 bases. The CDR3 loop spans 14 amino acids. The CDR3 DNA sequence: TGTGCCAGCGACGGACAGCCGAATAATTCACCCCTCCACTTT. Translation: CASDGQPNNSPLHF.

This clonotype occurred a few times. The chain uses TRBV7-8 and TRBJ2-7, with 7 bases matching TRBD1. V lost 7 bases, J lost 1 base, and 13 bases stayed unmatched. The CDR3 extends over 16 amino acids. Germline CDR1 and CDR2: SGHVS and FQNEAQ. The CDR3 DNA follows: TGTGCCAGCACCCCGAGGAGAGGGGGCAGTTCCTACGAGCAGTACTTC. It yields the protein CASTPRRGGSSYEQYF.

The sample holds a few counts of this clonotype. CDR3 protein: CASSYLGLGAVQETQYF. In DNA form, the CDR3 reads TGTGCCAGCAGTTATCTCGGCCTCGGGGCAGTACAAGAGACCCAGTACTTC. This chain links TRBV28 with TRBJ2-5; possibly TRBD1 or TRBD2 for D (5 bases each). The CDR3 covers 17 residues. CDR1 and CDR2 (germline): MDHEN, SYDVKM. Trimming took 4 bases from V and 2 from J, leaving 20 bases between them.